This T cell receptor beta chain was documented in a study of blood T cell repertoires in COVID-19. Across the whole study: Samples came from the United States, Italy and Spain, spanning acute and convalescent COVID-19. Sources were T cells, B-cell-depleted T cells, or PBMCs; the material itself was cDNA or gDNA.

In the original processing: Nucleated cell counts were estimated from reference gene primer amplification. Measured with immunoSEQ multiplex PCR; TCRdb has only the in-frame clones, and not every one. V and J calls and clone size follow that table, whereas D and trimming were derived from the DNA. The sample carries about 160,000 clones, about nine tenths recorded once. V gave up 4 bases and J gave up 5 bases; unmatched junction bases: 12. CDR1 and CDR2 from the germline V gene are MNHNS and SASEGT. This CDR3 comprises 16 residues. The sample consisted of peripheral blood. The rearrangement uses TRBV6-1 and TRBJ2-5, with TRBD1 identical over 8 bases. This clonotype was sampled from a woman aged 65 to 85 with acute or convalescent COVID-19. The CDR3 region has the DNA TGTGCCAGCAGTGCCTACCTCCAGGGGGCGGGGGAGACCCAGTACTTC. It yields the protein CASSAYLQGAGETQYF.